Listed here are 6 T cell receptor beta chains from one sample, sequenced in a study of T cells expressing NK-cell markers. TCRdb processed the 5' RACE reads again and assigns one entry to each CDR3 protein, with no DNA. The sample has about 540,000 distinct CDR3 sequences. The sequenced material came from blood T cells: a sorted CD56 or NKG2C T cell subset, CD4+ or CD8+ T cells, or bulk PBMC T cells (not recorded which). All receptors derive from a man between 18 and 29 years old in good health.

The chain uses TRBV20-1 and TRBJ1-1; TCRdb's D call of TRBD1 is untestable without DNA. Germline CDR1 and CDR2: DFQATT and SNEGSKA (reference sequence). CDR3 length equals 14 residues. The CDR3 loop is CSAGLPGQGAEAFF.

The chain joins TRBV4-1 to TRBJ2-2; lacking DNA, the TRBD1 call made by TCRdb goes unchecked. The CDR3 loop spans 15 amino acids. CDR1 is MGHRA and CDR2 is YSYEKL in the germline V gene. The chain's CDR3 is CASSQATRVGGELFF.

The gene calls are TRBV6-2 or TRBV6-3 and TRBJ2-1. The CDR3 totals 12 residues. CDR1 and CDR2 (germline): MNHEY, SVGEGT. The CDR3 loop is CASSYSRVEQFF.

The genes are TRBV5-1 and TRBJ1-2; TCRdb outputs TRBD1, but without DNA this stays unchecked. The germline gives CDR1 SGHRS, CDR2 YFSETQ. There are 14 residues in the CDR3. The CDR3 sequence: CASSLSTGTYGYTF.

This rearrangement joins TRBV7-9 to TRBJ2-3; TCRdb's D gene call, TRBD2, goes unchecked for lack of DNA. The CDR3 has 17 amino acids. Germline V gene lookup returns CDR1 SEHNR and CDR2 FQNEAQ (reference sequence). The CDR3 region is CASSGSRTSGNTDTQYF.

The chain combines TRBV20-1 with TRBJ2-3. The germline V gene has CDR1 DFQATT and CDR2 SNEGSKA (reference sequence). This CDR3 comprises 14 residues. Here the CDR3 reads CSARDGGSPDTQYF.